The 14 T cell receptor beta chains below all came from one sample that was sequenced in a study of PD-1 blockade in classical Hodgkin lymphoma (TCRdb year 2020). Library generation was performed with the immunoSEQ multiplex PCR assay. The table was pulled from immuneACCESS by TCRdb, which kept in-frame rearrangements only. Such tables lose some clones; where checked, under half of the loss comes from unresolved V genes, and the rest has no known cause. The sample data list over 20,000 clones, and around three quarters of these were observed just once. The ten largest clonotypes hold approximately 18% of the sample. The time point label, read with the paper, signifies: cycle 2 day 1 (C2D1) of nivolumab. Every trial patient had relapsed after autologous stem cell transplantation, and cohorts A, B and C differed in prior brentuximab vedotin exposure. The sequencing used peripheral blood mononuclear cells (PBMCs), collected before the second cycle of nivolumab. The receptors derive from a human donor with classical Hodgkin lymphoma.

This rearrangement joins TRBV6-5 to TRBJ2-2; D remains ambiguous. Trimming took off 5 bases at V and 8 bases at J, with 12 bases between the two ends. From germline, CDR1 is MNHEY and CDR2 SVGAGI. The CDR3 has 13 amino acids. CDR3 DNA: TGTGCCAGCAGTCGCGGTCGCCTTGGGGAGCTGTTTTTT. Protein product: CASSRGRLGELFF.

A note on this clone: Other DNA sequences of this sample code for an identical CDR3. Here the CDR3 reads CAWRASGRGTDTQYF. Written as DNA, the CDR3 is TGTGCCTGGAGGGCAAGCGGGAGAGGCACAGATACGCAGTATTTT. This chain joins TRBV30 and TRBJ2-3, with 8 nucleotides matching TRBD2. The J segment lost 1 base and the V segment lost 3 bases, leaving 6 bases of the junction unmatched. Germline V gives CDR1 GTSNPN, CDR2 SVGIG (reference sequence). The CDR3 extends over 15 amino acids.

The V call is TRBV4-1, the J call TRBJ2-1; weak D call: TRBD2 (6 bases). The length of the CDR3 is 16 residues. Trimming cost V 2 bases and J 5 bases, with 16 bases left between them. Germline V gene lookup returns CDR1 MGHRA and CDR2 YSYEKL. The CDR3 here is CASSQSPGTFHNEQFF. CDR3 in DNA: TGCGCCAGCAGCCAATCTCCCGGGACTTTCCACAATGAGCAGTTCTTC.

J is TRBJ1-5 and V is TRBV25-1; D unclear. The CDR3 has 13 residues. Trimming took off 7 bases at V and 6 bases at J, with 13 bases between the two ends. Germline CDR1 reads MGHDK; CDR2 reads SYGVNS. The CDR3 spells CASTSNLGQPQHF. CDR3 DNA sequence: TGTGCCAGCACCTCGAATCTAGGTCAGCCCCAGCATTTT.

V gene TRBV5-6 combines with J gene TRBJ1-1; D is ambiguous. This CDR3 region has 16 residues. Trimming removed 0 bases at V and 0 bases at J, with 12 bases between. CDR1 and CDR2 from the germline V gene are SGHDT and YYEEEE. As DNA, the CDR3 is TGTGCCAGCAGCTTGGAAAGGAACTACATGAACACTGAAGCTTTCTTT. Protein product: CASSLERNYMNTEAFF.

The genes are TRBV10-3 and TRBJ2-2; 8 nucleotides agree with TRBD1. The germline gives CDR1 ENHRY, CDR2 SYGVKD. J lost 3 bases, V lost 7 bases, and 7 bases had no gene match. CDR3 size: 15 residues. CDR3 sequence (DNA): TGTGCCATCAAACGGACAGGGACGGACACCGGGGAGCTGTTTTTT. It translates to CAIKRTGTDTGELFF.

V usage is TRBV5-4 and J usage is TRBJ2-7; tentatively, D is TRBD2 (5 bases). The CDR3 sequence is 14 residues long. V was trimmed by 4 bases and J by 2 bases, leaving 13 bases between them. Germline V lookup: CDR1 SGHNT, CDR2 YYREEE (reference sequence). The CDR3 coding sequence is TGTGCCAGCAGCCGACGAGCCGGGGCCTACGAGCAGTACTTC. It encodes CASSRRAGAYEQYF. Supplemented by reference TRBV5-4 and TRBJ2-7, the full variable domain reads ETGVTQSPTHLIKTRGQQVTLRCSSQSGHNTVSWYQQALGQGPQFIFQYYREEENGRGNFPPRFSGLQFPNYSSELNVNALELDDSALYLCASSRRAGAYEQYFGPGTRLTVT.

The J gene is TRBJ2-3, the V gene TRBV9; no definite D call. Trimming left V 3 bases short and J 1 base short, with 3 bases between. Germline CDR1 SGDLS, CDR2 YYNGEE. This CDR3 is built from 12 residues. Written as DNA, the CDR3 is TGTGCCAGCAGCGAGCGCACAGATACGCAGTATTTT. Its translation: CASSERTDTQYF.

The J gene is TRBJ1-6, the V gene TRBV4-1, with 8 nucleotides matching TRBD1. CDR3 size: 16 residues. CDR1 and CDR2 (germline): MGHRA, YSYEKL. The V and J ends lost 2 bases and 11 bases, in that order; junction bases with no gene match: 11. The CDR3 loop is CASSQQIRQGRTPLHF. The CDR3 region has the DNA TGCGCCAGCAGCCAACAAATCCGACAGGGGAGGACACCCCTCCACTTT.

The chain recombines TRBV7-9 with TRBJ2-2; D ambiguous. V lost 1 base and J 2 bases, leaving 11 bases between the germline ends. This CDR3 region has 16 residues. Germline V gene sequence: CDR1 SEHNR, CDR2 FQNEAQ (reference sequence). CDR3 region: CASSLVHLSNTGELFF. In nucleotides, the CDR3 is TGTGCCAGCAGCTTAGTCCACCTGAGCAACACCGGGGAGCTGTTTTTT.

The chain links TRBV5-6 to TRBJ2-3, with 11 nucleotides matching TRBD1. This CDR3 is 17 amino acids long. Germline trimming cut 2 bases from V and 4 bases from J; bases unmatched to any gene: 9. The germline V gene encodes CDR1 SGHDT and CDR2 YYEEEE. The CDR3 coding sequence is TGTGCCAGCAGCTTATTCGGACAGGGGGCTACATCAGATACGCAGTATTTT. This codes for CASSLFGQGATSDTQYF.

Within the sample, this clone is large. The chain links TRBV5-1 to TRBJ1-1; 7 positions match TRBD1. Losses at the gene ends were 3 bases for V and 1 base for J; bases not matched to a gene: 3. This CDR3 region has 14 residues. Germline V gene data show CDR1 as SGHRS and CDR2 as YFSETQ. DNA of the CDR3: TGCGCCAGCAGCTCGGGACAGAAGAACACTGAAGCTTTCTTT. Protein sequence: CASSSGQKNTEAFF.

The chain employs TRBV5-1 and TRBJ2-2; 7 bases are a match to TRBD2. This CDR3 contains 15 residues. V shed 1 base, J shed 2 bases, and the junction held 2 bases outside the gene matches. Per the germline V gene, CDR1 is SGHRS and CDR2 is YFSETQ. The DNA for the CDR3 is TGCGCCAGCAGCTTGAGGACTAGTAACACCGGGGAGCTGTTTTTT. Its protein product is CASSLRTSNTGELFF.

V usage is TRBV6-1 and J usage is TRBJ2-7, with D possibly being TRBD1 (6 bases). The CDR3 sequence is 13 residues long. CDR1 MNHNS and CDR2 SASEGT come from the germline V gene. V was clipped by 6 bases and J by 2 bases, with 11 bases between them. For the CDR3, the DNA is TGTGCCAGCAGAAGACAGGCTGCCTACGAGCAGTACTTC. Amino acid sequence: CASRRQAAYEQYF.